A single sample is the source of the 2 T cell receptor beta chains below, sequenced in a study of cytomegalovirus exposure and HLA in healthy donors. PCR used 60 Vbeta primers and 13 Jbeta primers. Here immunoSEQ multiplex PCR was the method, and the copy in TCRdb shows in-frame clones only, minus some. Here the sample table reports more than 95,000 clones. The sample taken for sequencing was PBMCs. The receptors here all came from a man aged 25 to 40 in good health and CMV-seronegative.

The chain combines TRBV10-3 with TRBJ2-5; a possible D gene is TRBD1 (5 bases). Germline loops: CDR1 ENHRY, CDR2 SYGVKD. Deletions cut 1 base from V and 2 bases from J, with 20 bases between. The CDR3 is made up of 18 amino acids. The CDR3: CAISELDIRTQAQETQYF. Here the CDR3 DNA reads TGTGCCATCAGTGAGTTGGACATCAGAACGCAGGCACAAGAGACCCAGTACTTC.

CDR3 loop: CASSLGLGKQFF. The CDR3 DNA reads TGCGCCAGCAGCCTGGGACTAGGCAAGCAGTTCTTC. The rearrangement links TRBV4-3 to TRBJ2-1; 8 positions agree with TRBD2. This CDR3 has 12 amino acids. After removal of 4 bases from V and 11 bases from J, the junction contained 4 bases not matched to a gene. Germline assignment: CDR1 LGHNA and CDR2 YSLEER.